This T cell receptor beta chain was sequenced during a study of metastatic and nonmetastatic thyroid tumors. This clone appeared a few times. TCRdb re-clonotyped the PCR reads via MiXCR. In the table there are 30,000 to 40,000 clones, about a fifth of which are singletons. No patient received treatment before thyroid surgery. V lost 3 bases to trimming and J lost 4 bases, with 15 bases between them. Per germline, CDR1 KGHDR and CDR2 SFDVKD. The length of the CDR3 is 15 residues. The chain employs TRBV24-1 and TRBJ2-7; a possible D gene is TRBD2 (6 bases). The sequence was collected from a male donor with papillary thyroid cancer or a benign thyroid nodule (not recorded which). Some clones in this sample may be carry-over from other donors' samples. The sequencing sample was made of tumor tissue. CDR3 region: CATSDPGTGDYEQYF. In DNA, the CDR3 is TGTGCCACCAGTGATCCCGGGACTGGAGATTACGAGCAGTACTTC.